The 17 T cell receptor beta chains reported below all come from one sample, sequenced in a study of vaccination and CD4 T cells after COVID-19. Treatment defined: approximately 10-day PBMC culture with coronavirus spike peptide pools or control peptides (ViraFEST assay). Cultured CD4+ T-cell DNA underwent Oncomine TCR Beta short-read sequencing. TCRdb passed the PCR reads through MiXCR, listing each CDR3 protein once. The top ten clones hold more than 30% of a sample with some 10,000 distinct CDR3 sequences, more than 35% of them seen once. No antigens are known for them. The sequencing sample was made of CD4+ T cells from blood, cultured in vitro. All receptors come from a human donor who had recovered from COVID-19.

This chain uses TRBV20-1 with TRBJ2-3; 9 bases agree with TRBD2. The CDR3 has 16 amino acids. V dropped 1 base and J dropped 7; count of bases not matched to a gene: 12. The germline gives CDR1 DFQATT, CDR2 SNEGSKA (reference sequence). CDR3 in amino acids: CSARAYSGGLKYTQYF. CDR3 bases: TGCAGTGCTAGAGCGTACAGCGGGGGGCTCAAGTATACGCAGTATTTT.

The chain recombines TRBV5-1 with TRBJ2-5, with D possibly matching TRBD1 (5 bases). The CDR3 is 15 residues long. CDR1 and CDR2 (germline): SGHRS, YFSETQ. V was trimmed by 2 bases and J by 5 bases, leaving 16 bases between them. The CDR3 DNA sequence: TGCGCCAGCAGCTTCCGTAAGGGGCCCGGCGAGACCCAGTACTTC. Its translation: CASSFRKGPGETQYF.

This clonotype was recorded a few times. The gene calls are TRBV25-1 and TRBJ1-2; D gene unclear. CDR3 size: 15 residues. From germline, CDR1 is MGHDK and CDR2 SYGVNS. V was pared by 1 base and J by 3 bases, with 12 bases between. Here the CDR3 reads CASSESGVGHYGYTF. The CDR3 DNA follows: TGTGCCAGCAGTGAATCGGGAGTAGGCCACTATGGCTACACCTTC.

This clonotype occurred once. This chain connects TRBV20-1 to TRBJ2-5; 11 positions agree with TRBD2. The CDR3 has 15 amino acids. With V trimmed by 4 bases and J by 7 bases, 11 bases remained unmatched. Germline values: CDR1 DFQATT, CDR2 SNEGSKA (reference sequence). CDR3 amino acids: CSAMTSGAASGTQYF. The CDR3 DNA reads TGCAGTGCTATGACTAGCGGGGCCGCGAGTGGGACCCAGTACTTC.

The chain recombines TRBV5-4 with TRBJ2-5, with D possibly being TRBD2 (5 bases). From germline, CDR1 is SGHNT and CDR2 YYREEE (reference sequence). The V gene lost 4 bases and the J gene lost 7 bases, with 14 bases spanning the gap. This CDR3 has 13 residues. The CDR3 sequence: CASSPDWQRTQYF. The CDR3, as DNA: TGTGCCAGCAGCCCGGACTGGCAGCGGACCCAGTACTTC.

This chain's CDR3 is CATRASGSTDTQYF. DNA for the CDR3: TGTGCCACCAGGGCTAGCGGCAGCACAGATACGCAGTATTTT. V is TRBV24-1 and J is TRBJ2-3, with TRBD2 matching over 7 bases. The CDR3 totals 14 residues. The germline gives CDR1 KGHDR, CDR2 SFDVKD. Trimming cost V 7 bases and J 0 bases; bases outside gene matches: 3.

V is TRBV27 and J is TRBJ2-7; perhaps D is TRBD1 or TRBD2 (7 bases each). This CDR3 has 17 residues. The V gene's germline CDR1 is MNHEY and CDR2 SMNVEV (reference sequence). V was shortened by 7 bases and J by 3 bases, with 25 bases between the two germline ends. The CDR3 sequence: CASTSPSSAGGGYEQYF. The DNA of the CDR3 is TGTGCCAGCACCTCCCCATCCAGCGCAGGGGGGGGCTACGAGCAGTACTTC.

This chain uses TRBV2 with TRBJ2-5, with D perhaps matching TRBD1 or TRBD2 (5 bases each). Per the germline V gene, CDR1 is SNHLY and CDR2 is FYNNEI. The CDR3 has 14 amino acids. The germline V and J ends were trimmed by 3 bases and 6 bases, with 14 bases remaining between them. CDR3 nucleotide sequence: TGTGCCAGCAGTGAGGGGGTCTTGGGGAAGACCCAGTACTTC. Protein sequence: CASSEGVLGKTQYF.

This clonotype was observed a few times. V and J are TRBV12-3 or TRBV12-4 and TRBJ1-3; TRBD1 is a possible D gene (5 bases). The CDR3 sequence is 17 residues long. V was cut by 5 bases and J by 0 bases, with 17 bases left in between. The chain's CDR3 is CASSPPVLGVSGNTIYF. The CDR3 nucleotides read TGTGCCAGCAGTCCGCCCGTCCTAGGGGTCTCTGGAAACACCATATATTTT.

This clonotype was counted a few times. This chain uses TRBV12-3 or TRBV12-4 with TRBJ1-1; 12 nucleotides agree with TRBD1. V shed 3 bases and J 1 base; nucleotides not matched to a gene: 3. The CDR3 spans 16 residues. The CDR3 reads CASSLGDRGQNTEAFF. The CDR3, as DNA: TGTGCCAGCAGTTTGGGGGACAGGGGGCAGAACACTGAAGCTTTCTTT.

CDR3 amino acids: CASGLVVVIPPMAYNEQFF. The CDR3 nucleotides are TGTGCTAGTGGTTTGGTAGTCGTCATACCCCCCATGGCCTACAATGAGCAGTTCTTC. V usage is TRBV12-5 and J usage is TRBJ2-1; D unclear. The V gene lost 0 bases and the J gene lost 2 bases, with 20 bases spanning the gap. The CDR3 runs to 19 residues. Per the germline V gene, CDR1 is LGHNT and CDR2 is FRNRAP.

This sequence joins TRBV27 and TRBJ2-7, with 10 bases fitting TRBD1. This CDR3 region has 16 residues. CDR1 and CDR2 from the germline V gene are MNHEY and SMNVEV (reference sequence). The J segment lost 5 bases and the V segment lost 5 bases, leaving 12 bases of the junction unmatched. Here the CDR3 DNA reads TGTGCCAGCAGTGCGAACGTGGGGACAGGGGCTAACGAGCAGTACTTC. Protein sequence: CASSANVGTGANEQYF.

V gene TRBV7-2 combines with J gene TRBJ2-7, with unresolved D. This CDR3 contains 15 residues. V was shortened by 3 bases and J by 2 bases, with 14 bases between the two germline ends. In germline, CDR1 is SGHTA, CDR2 FQGNSA. In DNA, the CDR3 is TGTGCCAGCAGCTTGGGGATGAGCCGAACCTACGAGCAGTACTTC. Translated, it gives CASSLGMSRTYEQYF.

The sample holds a few counts of this clonotype. This chain joins TRBV27 and TRBJ2-3; no firm D call. CDR1 and CDR2 (germline): MNHEY, SMNVEV (reference sequence). This CDR3 spans 14 amino acids. Trimming removed 6 bases from V and 1 base from J, with 11 bases in between. CDR3 residues: CASSNLGGTDTQYF. As DNA, the CDR3 is TGTGCCAGCAGCAACCTGGGTGGCACAGATACGCAGTATTTT.

The chain carries TRBV5-1 and TRBJ2-1, with D tentatively TRBD2 (6 bases). Per germline, CDR1 SGHRS and CDR2 YFSETQ. CDR3 length: 15 amino acids. The V gene lost 4 bases and the J gene lost 6 bases, with 17 bases spanning the gap. The CDR3 spells CASSPVSGAVNEQFF. CDR3 DNA: TGCGCCAGCAGCCCGGTTAGCGGAGCTGTCAATGAGCAGTTCTTC.

The chain links TRBV18 to TRBJ1-3; D is uncertain. The CDR3 length is 14 residues. Germline lookup yields CDR1 KGHSH and CDR2 LQKENI. With 3 bases removed from V and 3 bases from J, the gap between germline ends came to 9 bases. CDR3 bases: TGTGCCAGCTCACCCGGACTGAGTGGAAACACCATATATTTT. Translated: CASSPGLSGNTIYF.

There are a few counts of this clonotype. The chain carries TRBV19 and TRBJ2-5; maybe TRBD1 (6 bases). Trimming took 3 bases from V and 2 from J, leaving 10 bases between them. The CDR3 runs 14 residues. Germline CDR1 reads LNHDA; CDR2 reads SQIVND (reference sequence). CDR3 sequence (DNA): TGTGCCAGTAGTATCGGACAGTTACAAGAGACCCAGTACTTC. Translated, it gives CASSIGQLQETQYF.